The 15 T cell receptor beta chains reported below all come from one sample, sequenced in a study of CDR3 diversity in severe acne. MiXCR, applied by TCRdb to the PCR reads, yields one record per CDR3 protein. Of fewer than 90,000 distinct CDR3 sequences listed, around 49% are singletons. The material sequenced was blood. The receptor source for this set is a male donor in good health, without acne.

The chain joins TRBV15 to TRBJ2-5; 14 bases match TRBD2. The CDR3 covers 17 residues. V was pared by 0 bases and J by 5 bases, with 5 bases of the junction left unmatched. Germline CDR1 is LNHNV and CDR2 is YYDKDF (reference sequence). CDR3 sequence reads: CATSRDRLAGGKETQYF. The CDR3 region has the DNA TGTGCCACCAGCAGAGATCGACTAGCGGGGGGGAAGGAGACCCAGTACTTC.

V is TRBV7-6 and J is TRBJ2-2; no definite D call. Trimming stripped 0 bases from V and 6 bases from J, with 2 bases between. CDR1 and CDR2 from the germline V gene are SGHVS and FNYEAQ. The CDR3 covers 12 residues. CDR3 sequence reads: CASSLASGELFF. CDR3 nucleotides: TGTGCCAGCAGCTTAGCATCCGGGGAGCTGTTTTTT.

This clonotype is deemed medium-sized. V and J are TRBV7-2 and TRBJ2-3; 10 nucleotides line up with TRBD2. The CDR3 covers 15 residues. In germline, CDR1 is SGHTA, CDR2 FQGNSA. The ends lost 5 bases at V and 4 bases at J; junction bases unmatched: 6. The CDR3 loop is CASSAGLAFPDTQYF. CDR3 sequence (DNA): TGTGCCAGCAGCGCGGGACTAGCGTTTCCAGATACGCAGTATTTT.

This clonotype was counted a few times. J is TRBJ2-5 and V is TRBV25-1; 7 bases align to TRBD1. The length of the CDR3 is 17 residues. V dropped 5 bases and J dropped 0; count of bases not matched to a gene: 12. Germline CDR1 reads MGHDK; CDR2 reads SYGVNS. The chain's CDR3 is CASSLPQTGIYQETQYF. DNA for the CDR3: TGTGCCAGCAGTCTCCCTCAGACAGGGATCTACCAAGAGACCCAGTACTTC.

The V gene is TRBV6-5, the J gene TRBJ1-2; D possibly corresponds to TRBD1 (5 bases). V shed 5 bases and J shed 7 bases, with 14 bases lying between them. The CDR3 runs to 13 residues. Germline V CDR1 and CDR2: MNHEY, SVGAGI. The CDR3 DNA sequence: TGTGCCAGCAGTATAGGAGGGGAACGTGGCTACACCTTC. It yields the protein CASSIGGERGYTF.

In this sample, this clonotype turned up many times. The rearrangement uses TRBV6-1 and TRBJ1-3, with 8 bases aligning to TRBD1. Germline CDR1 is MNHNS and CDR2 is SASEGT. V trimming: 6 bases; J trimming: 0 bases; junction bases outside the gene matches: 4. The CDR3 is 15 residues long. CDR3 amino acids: CASRRDRSSGNTIYF. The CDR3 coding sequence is TGTGCCAGCAGACGGGACAGGAGCTCTGGAAACACCATATATTTT.

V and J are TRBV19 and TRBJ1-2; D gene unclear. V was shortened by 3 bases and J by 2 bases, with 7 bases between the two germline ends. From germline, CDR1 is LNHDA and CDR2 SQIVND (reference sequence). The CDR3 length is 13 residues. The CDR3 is CASSISLNYGYTF. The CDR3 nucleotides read TGTGCCAGTAGTATCAGTCTCAACTATGGCTACACCTTC.

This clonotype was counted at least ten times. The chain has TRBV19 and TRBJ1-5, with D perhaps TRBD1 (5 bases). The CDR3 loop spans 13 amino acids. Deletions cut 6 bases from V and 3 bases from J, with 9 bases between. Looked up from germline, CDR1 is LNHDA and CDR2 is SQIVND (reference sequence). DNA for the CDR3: TGTGCCAGTAGCGGGGGACTCAATCAGCCCCAGCATTTT. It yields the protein CASSGGLNQPQHF. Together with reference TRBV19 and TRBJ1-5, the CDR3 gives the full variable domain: DGGITQSPKYLFRKEGQNVTLSCEQNLNHDAMYWYRQDPGQGLRLIYYSQIVNDFQKGDIAEGYSVSREKKESFPLTVTSAQKNPTAFYLCASSGGLNQPQHFGDGTRLSIL.

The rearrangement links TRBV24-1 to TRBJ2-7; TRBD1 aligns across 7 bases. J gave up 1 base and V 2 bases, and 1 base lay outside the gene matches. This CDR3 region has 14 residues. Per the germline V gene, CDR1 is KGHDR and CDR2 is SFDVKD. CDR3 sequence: CATSDSDRSYEQYF. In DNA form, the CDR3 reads TGTGCCACCAGTGATTCGGACAGGTCCTACGAGCAGTACTTC.

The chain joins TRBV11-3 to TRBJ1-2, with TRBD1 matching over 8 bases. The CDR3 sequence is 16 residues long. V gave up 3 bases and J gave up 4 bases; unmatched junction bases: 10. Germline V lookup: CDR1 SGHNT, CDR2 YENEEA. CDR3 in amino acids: CASSFAAGGSIYGYTF. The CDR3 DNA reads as TGTGCCAGCAGCTTTGCCGCAGGGGGCTCAATCTATGGCTACACCTTC.

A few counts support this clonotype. CDR3 protein: CASRFSRATGDAEAFF. CDR3 DNA: TGTGCAAGTCGCTTTTCGAGGGCGACAGGCGATGCTGAAGCTTTCTTT. This chain connects TRBV12-2 to TRBJ1-1; the table's TRBD1 call for D was not verified on the DNA. TRBV12-2 is described as a pseudogene. This CDR3 contains 16 residues.

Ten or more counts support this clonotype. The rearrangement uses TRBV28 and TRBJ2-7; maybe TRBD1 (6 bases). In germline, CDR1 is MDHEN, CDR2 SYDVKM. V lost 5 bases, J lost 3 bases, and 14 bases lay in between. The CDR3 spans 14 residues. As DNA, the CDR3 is TGTGCCAGCAGTCCGGACCACAGGGTCTACGAGCAGTACTTC. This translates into CASSPDHRVYEQYF.

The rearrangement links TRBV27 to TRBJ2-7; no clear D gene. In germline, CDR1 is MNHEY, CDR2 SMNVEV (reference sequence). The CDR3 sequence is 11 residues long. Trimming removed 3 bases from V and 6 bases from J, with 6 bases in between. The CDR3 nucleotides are TGTGCCAGCAGTTTTTTACCCGAGCAGTACTTC. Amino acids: CASSFLPEQYF.

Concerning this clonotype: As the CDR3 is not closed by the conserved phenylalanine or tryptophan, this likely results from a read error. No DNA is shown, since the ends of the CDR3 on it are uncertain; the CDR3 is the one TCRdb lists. This chain's CDR3 is CASSSRTSGGA. This rearrangement joins TRBV13 to TRBJ1-3. The germline V gene has CDR1 PRHDT and CDR2 FYEKMQ (reference sequence). The length of the CDR3 is 11 amino acids, counting both ends.

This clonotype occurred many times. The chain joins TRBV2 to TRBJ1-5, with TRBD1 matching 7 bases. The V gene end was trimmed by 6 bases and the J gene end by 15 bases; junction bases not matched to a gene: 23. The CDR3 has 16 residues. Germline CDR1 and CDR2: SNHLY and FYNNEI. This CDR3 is CASSPGQLLAGQPWHF. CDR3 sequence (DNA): TGTGCCAGCAGCCCGGGACAGCTGCTGGCCGGGCAGCCCTGGCATTTT.